This T cell receptor beta chain was obtained from a study of cytomegalovirus exposure and HLA in healthy donors. Whole-study context: Ancestry clustering placed 81% of a few hundred genotyped donors in the Caucasian-associated cluster.

PCR was performed using 60 Vbeta and 13 Jbeta primers. Original data processing: In a later analysis, the count reached 74 million or so unique TCR beta chains, with about 9.9 million shared. Data came from immunoSEQ multiplex PCR; TCRdb stores just in-frame clones and leaves some out. V and J calls and clone size come straight from that table; D and trimming were deduced from the DNA. The sample has some 180,000 clones, over 75% seen once. Unmatched junction bases numbered 2, after V lost 2 bases and J lost 6 bases. Germline CDR1 and CDR2: MNHNS and SASEGT. CDR3 length: 14 amino acids. Input material: PBMCs. The clonotype comes from a woman aged 25 to 39 in good health and CMV-seronegative. The chain employs TRBV6-1 and TRBJ2-1; 9 bases agree with TRBD2. The chain's CDR3 is CASSEWRGGNEQFF. For the CDR3, the DNA is TGTGCCAGCAGTGAATGGCGGGGGGGCAATGAGCAGTTCTTC.